This T cell receptor beta chain is drawn from a study of blood T cell repertoires in COVID-19. At the level of the study: Italy, Spain and the United States were the sources of the convalescent and acute COVID-19 samples. T cells, B-cell-depleted T cells, or PBMCs supplied cDNA or gDNA.

Per the study methods: Using reference gene primer amplification, nucleated cell counts were estimated. Profiling relied on immunoSEQ multiplex PCR, and the TCRdb table lists in-frame clones only, not all of them. Clone size and V and J calls were adopted from that table, with D and trimming inferred from the DNA. The sample lists about 130,000 clones; 75% to 90% were seen once. The germline V and J ends were trimmed by 3 bases and 5 bases, with 13 bases remaining between them. Germline V lookup: CDR1 SNHLY, CDR2 FYNNEI. This CDR3 is 14 amino acids long. The gene calls are TRBV2 and TRBJ1-1; a weak D match, TRBD1 (6 bases). This receptor was obtained from a woman aged 45-60 years who had recovered from COVID-19. What was sequenced was peripheral blood. The CDR3, as DNA: TGTGCCAGCAGTGACGCGGGTAGGGGGACTGAAGCTTTCTTT. Translation gives CASSDAGRGTEAFF.